Below, 10 T cell receptor beta chains from the same sample are listed, as sequenced in a study of T cell changes during pregnancy in multiple sclerosis. Profiling relied on immunoSEQ multiplex PCR, and the TCRdb table lists in-frame clones only, not all of them. The sample shows more than 65,000 clones, about 93% of them seen only once. Sequences were derived from peripheral blood, sampled in the first trimester of pregnancy. All receptors derive from a female donor with multiple sclerosis, enrolled in a pregnancy study.

V usage is TRBV6-5 and J usage is TRBJ1-1; D unclear. There are 13 residues in the CDR3. Per the germline V gene, CDR1 is MNHEY and CDR2 is SVGAGI. Trimming stripped 6 bases from V and 3 bases from J, with 11 bases between. The CDR3 sequence is CASRGGVYTEAFF. CDR3 DNA: TGTGCCAGCAGGGGCGGGGTGTACACTGAAGCTTTCTTT.

The chain is built from TRBV30 and TRBJ2-1; tentatively, D is TRBD1 (6 bases). Trimming pared 5 bases from V and 16 bases from J, leaving 18 bases between. The CDR3 is made up of 11 amino acids. From germline, CDR1 is GTSNPN and CDR2 SVGIG (reference sequence). Here the CDR3 reads CAWAPQGRRFF. The CDR3 DNA reads TGTGCCTGGGCTCCACAGGGCCGGAGATTCTTC. The variable domain in full, with the rest retrieved from reference TRBV30 and TRBJ2-1, is SQTIHQWPATLVQPVGSPLSLECTVEGTSNPNLYWYRQAAGRGLQLLFYSVGIGQISSEVPQNLSASRPQDRQFILSSKKLLLSDSGFYLCAWAPQGRRFFGPGTRLTVL.

In its sample, this clone was seen once. This sequence joins TRBV6-5 and TRBJ1-5, with D unclear. Germline CDR1 and CDR2: MNHEY and SVGAGI. V shed 6 bases and J shed 0 bases, with 12 bases lying between them. The CDR3 runs to 15 residues. CDR3 in amino acids: CASSPSRVSNQPQHF. CDR3 DNA: TGTGCCAGCAGCCCCTCGCGGGTTAGCAATCAGCCCCAGCATTTT.

The rearrangement links TRBV2 to TRBJ1-4, with D uncertain. There are 15 residues in the CDR3. The germline V gene has CDR1 SNHLY and CDR2 FYNNEI. Between the trimmed V and J ends, which lost 8 bases and 0 bases, there was a span of 13 bases. CDR3 in DNA: TGTGCCAGCGGCGCAGGTCATGCAACTAATGAAAAACTGTTTTTT. Translating it yields CASGAGHATNEKLFF. Drawing the rest from reference TRBV2 and TRBJ1-4, the complete variable domain is EPEVTQTPSHQVTQMGQEVILRCVPISNHLYFYWYRQILGQKVEFLVSFYNNEISEKSEIFDDQFSVERPDGSNFTLKIRSTKLEDSAMYFCASGAGHATNEKLFFGSGTQLSVL.

The chain uses TRBV2 and TRBJ2-7; 8 positions match TRBD1. Trimming cost V 4 bases and J 5 bases; bases outside gene matches: 7. CDR3 size: 14 residues. Germline CDR1 is SNHLY and CDR2 is FYNNEI. The CDR3 sequence: CASSVETGVHEQYF. CDR3 DNA: TGTGCCAGCAGTGTGGAGACAGGGGTCCACGAGCAGTACTTC.

J is TRBJ1-1 and V is TRBV2, with 8 bases identical to TRBD1. The CDR3 has 15 amino acids. CDR1 SNHLY and CDR2 FYNNEI come from the germline V gene. J lost 4 bases, V lost 5 bases, and 9 bases had no gene match. The CDR3 sequence: CASSFLQGAGTEAFF. DNA of the CDR3: TGTGCCAGCAGTTTTCTTCAGGGGGCAGGCACTGAAGCTTTCTTT. Complete variable domain (other parts from reference TRBV2 and TRBJ1-1): EPEVTQTPSHQVTQMGQEVILRCVPISNHLYFYWYRQILGQKVEFLVSFYNNEISEKSEIFDDQFSVERPDGSNFTLKIRSTKLEDSAMYFCASSFLQGAGTEAFFGQGTRLTVV.

This rearrangement joins TRBV5-1 to TRBJ2-7, with a possible D match to TRBD1 (5 bases). Trimming shortened V by 0 bases and J by 3 bases, and 10 bases separated the two germline ends. The CDR3 length is 14 residues. In germline, CDR1 is SGHRS, CDR2 YFSETQ. The CDR3 loop reads CASSLVAGNYEQYF. DNA for the CDR3: TGCGCCAGCAGCTTGGTGGCAGGGAACTACGAGCAGTACTTC. Full variable domain (missing parts from reference TRBV5-1 and TRBJ2-7): KAGVTQTPRYLIKTRGQQVTLSCSPISGHRSVSWYQQTPGQGLQFLFEYFSETQRNKGNFPGRFSGRQFSNSRSEMNVSTLELGDSALYLCASSLVAGNYEQYFGPGTRLTVT.

The chain has TRBV5-4 and TRBJ2-2; TRBD2 matches at 8 bases. The V gene's germline CDR1 is SGHNT and CDR2 YYREEE (reference sequence). The length of the CDR3 is 16 residues. Unmatched junction bases numbered 8, after V lost 6 bases and J lost 1 base. The CDR3 protein is CASTMRGAWNTGELFF. DNA for the CDR3: TGTGCCAGCACCATGCGGGGGGCTTGGAACACCGGGGAGCTGTTTTTT.

The rearrangement links TRBV6-5 to TRBJ2-1; 9 bases fit TRBD1. The CDR3 is 14 residues long. CDR1 and CDR2 (germline): MNHEY, SVGAGI. The V gene end was trimmed by 6 bases and the J gene end by 6 bases; junction bases not matched to a gene: 6. The CDR3 sequence is CASREGTGPNEQFF. CDR3 sequence (DNA): TGTGCCAGCAGAGAAGGGACAGGGCCCAATGAGCAGTTCTTC.

This clone was observed a handful of times. This chain connects TRBV7-2 to TRBJ2-1, with a possible D match to TRBD2 (5 bases). V was cut by 5 bases and J by 0 bases, with 11 bases left in between. CDR1 and CDR2 from the germline V gene are SGHTA and FQGNSA. The CDR3 totals 15 residues. The DNA of the CDR3 is TGTGCCAGCAGCCCCCCGGGAAGCTCCTACAATGAGCAGTTCTTC. Translation: CASSPPGSSYNEQFF. Using reference TRBV7-2 and TRBJ2-1 for the parts outside the CDR3, the full variable domain is GAGVSQSPSNKVTEKGKDVELRCDPISGHTALYWYRQSLGQGLEFLIYFQGNSAPDKSGLPSDRFSAERTGGSVSTLTIQRTQQEDSAVYLCASSPPGSSYNEQFFGPGTRLTVL.